Following are 30 T cell receptor beta chains from one sample sequenced in a study of cytomegalovirus exposure and HLA in healthy donors. In the PCR, 60 Vbeta and 13 Jbeta primers were used. Assay used: immunoSEQ multiplex PCR; TCRdb lists only in-frame clones, some missing. Seen here are around 170,000 clones, roughly 80% observed once, and the top ten hold 1% to 1.5%. The specimen sequenced was PBMCs. These receptors all come from a man in his forties or fifties in good health and CMV-seropositive.

The chain couples TRBV10-3 to TRBJ2-1; D might be TRBD2 (5 bases). Trimming took off 2 bases at V and 10 bases at J, with 18 bases between the two ends. The germline gives CDR1 ENHRY, CDR2 SYGVKD. The CDR3 has 15 residues. The CDR3, as DNA: TGTGCCATCAGTGAGCTAACGAGGGTGTCTGAAGAGCAGTTCTTC. Translation gives CAISELTRVSEEQFF.

The chain has TRBV11-2 and TRBJ1-1; 10 bases match TRBD1. Germline loops: CDR1 SGHAT, CDR2 FQNNGV. Trimming at V came to 3 bases and at J to 3 bases, leaving 1 base not matched to a gene. There are 14 residues in the CDR3. CDR3 amino acids: CASSLDRGDTEAFF. The CDR3, as DNA: TGTGCCAGCAGCTTGGACAGGGGGGACACTGAAGCTTTCTTT.

For the CDR3, the DNA is TGTGCCAGCAGCTATCAGGGCAGACAGTACGAGCAGTACTTC. As protein: CASSYQGRQYEQYF. J is TRBJ2-7 and V is TRBV7-2, with TRBD1 as a possible D gene (5 bases). This CDR3 spans 14 amino acids. V dropped 4 bases and J dropped 4 bases, with 14 bases sitting between them. The germline V gene has CDR1 SGHTA and CDR2 FQGNSA. Using reference TRBV7-2 and TRBJ2-7 for the parts outside the CDR3, the full variable domain is GAGVSQSPSNKVTEKGKDVELRCDPISGHTALYWYRQSLGQGLEFLIYFQGNSAPDKSGLPSDRFSAERTGGSVSTLTIQRTQQEDSAVYLCASSYQGRQYEQYFGPGTRLTVT.

The chain couples TRBV18 to TRBJ1-2; 10 bases are a match to TRBD1. The germline CDR1 and CDR2 sequences are KGHSH and LQKENI. The CDR3 totals 15 residues. V gave up 2 bases and J gave up 8 bases; unmatched junction bases: 8. The CDR3: CASSPSGDRGYGYTF. The CDR3 DNA reads TGTGCCAGCTCACCATCAGGGGACAGGGGCTACGGCTACACCTTC.

Here the CDR3 reads CASSYAPNQGTYSGNTIYF. In DNA, the CDR3 is TGTGCCAGCAGCTACGCACCTAATCAGGGGACCTACTCTGGAAACACCATATATTTT. The chain joins TRBV5-6 to TRBJ1-3; tentative D call: TRBD1 (6 bases). The CDR3 is 19 residues long. The ends were cut back, 3 bases at V and 0 bases at J, with 22 bases in the middle. CDR1 is SGHDT and CDR2 is YYEEEE in the germline V gene.

With regard to this clone: The germline gene is not matched at one end of the junction; a read error may be the cause. This chain connects TRBV27 to TRBJ2-7; 7 positions agree with TRBD1. Germline-derived CDR1 and CDR2 are MNHEY and SMNVEV (reference sequence). The CDR3 has 15 amino acids. The DNA for the CDR3 is TGTGCCAGTAGTGCTCAGGGGGAGATGTCCTCCGAGCAGTACTTC. It yields the protein CASSAQGEMSSEQYF.

The V and J genes are TRBV9 and TRBJ2-5, with TRBD2 identical over 10 bases. In germline, CDR1 is SGDLS, CDR2 YYNGEE. The CDR3 totals 18 residues. The ends lost 0 bases at V and 5 bases at J; junction bases unmatched: 13. The DNA for the CDR3 is TGTGCCAGCAGCGTAGGGGCTAGCGGGAGCACTAGTAGGGAGACCCAGTACTTC. Amino acids: CASSVGASGSTSRETQYF.

This clone has just a few counts. The genes are TRBV15 and TRBJ1-2; D is ambiguous. Germline assignment: CDR1 LNHNV and CDR2 YYDKDF (reference sequence). The CDR3 sequence is 13 residues long. V was pared by 0 bases and J by 2 bases, with 4 bases between. Here the CDR3 reads CATSRDPNYGYTF. In nucleotides, the CDR3 is TGTGCCACCAGCAGAGACCCAAACTATGGCTACACCTTC.

The chain combines TRBV6-1 with TRBJ2-7; 8 bases fit TRBD2. The CDR3 has 15 residues. The V gene's germline CDR1 is MNHNS and CDR2 SASEGT. V was pared by 6 bases and J by 5 bases, with 12 bases of the junction left unmatched. CDR3 region: CASSSRGGRRNEQYF. The CDR3 DNA sequence: TGTGCCAGCAGCTCTCGTGGCGGGAGGAGGAACGAGCAGTACTTC.

This clone has more than one count but fewer than ten. The V call is TRBV7-9, the J call TRBJ1-1; D is uncertain. This CDR3 has 15 amino acids. The germline CDR1 and CDR2 sequences are SEHNR and FQNEAQ (reference sequence). The V and J ends lost 1 base and 1 base respectively, with 10 bases between them. CDR3 in amino acids: CASSLDARTNTEAFF. CDR3 bases: TGTGCCAGCAGCTTAGATGCCAGAACGAACACTGAAGCTTTCTTT.

The rearrangement links TRBV9 to TRBJ1-2; a possible D gene is TRBD1 (5 bases). This CDR3 spans 15 amino acids. Trimming pared 3 bases from V and 8 bases from J, leaving 20 bases between. Per germline, CDR1 SGDLS and CDR2 YYNGEE. This CDR3 is CASSANPQGQEGYTF. DNA for the CDR3: TGTGCCAGCAGCGCCAACCCCCAGGGCCAAGAAGGCTACACCTTC.

The J gene is TRBJ1-6, the V gene TRBV2, with 10 bases matching TRBD1. Germline V CDR1 and CDR2: SNHLY, FYNNEI. The CDR3 has 13 residues. The ends lost 10 bases at V and 6 bases at J; junction bases unmatched: 3. The CDR3 loop reads CAIRDRGNSPLHF. CDR3 sequence (DNA): TGTGCCATCCGGGACAGGGGTAATTCACCCCTCCACTTT.

V and J are TRBV5-1 and TRBJ2-1; the match to TRBD1 covers 8 bases. Germline V gives CDR1 SGHRS, CDR2 YFSETQ. Germline trimming cut 2 bases from V and 8 bases from J; bases unmatched to any gene: 9. The CDR3 is 15 residues long. The CDR3 region has the DNA TGCGCCAGCAGCTTCCTGACAGGGGCCGAGGATGAGCAGTTCTTC. This sequence encodes CASSFLTGAEDEQFF.

The chain uses TRBV7-3 and TRBJ1-1; TRBD1 might be the D (6 bases). The CDR3 totals 17 residues. CDR1 and CDR2 from the germline V gene are SGHTA and FQGTGA. Trimming stripped 1 base from V and 3 bases from J, with 18 bases between. The CDR3 spells CASSLRGPRARDTEAFF. The CDR3 DNA reads as TGTGCCAGCAGCTTAAGGGGGCCACGGGCTCGGGACACTGAAGCTTTCTTT.

This chain uses TRBV2 with TRBJ1-1; D is uncertain. The germline V and J ends were trimmed by 5 bases and 0 bases, with 7 bases remaining between them. CDR3 length: 13 residues. Germline CDR1 SNHLY, CDR2 FYNNEI. CDR3 sequence: CASSPNMNTEAFF. CDR3 DNA sequence: TGTGCCAGCAGTCCTAATATGAACACTGAAGCTTTCTTT.

The chain has TRBV7-2 and TRBJ2-1; 7 bases agree with TRBD2. The CDR3 runs 19 residues. V lost 1 base and J lost 0; bases outside the gene matches: 12. Per the germline V gene, CDR1 is SGHTA and CDR2 is FQGNSA. This chain's CDR3 is CASSLGGGFPPSSYNEQFF. Here the CDR3 DNA reads TGTGCCAGCAGCTTAGGGGGGGGGTTCCCGCCTAGCTCCTACAATGAGCAGTTCTTC.

The chain links TRBV18 to TRBJ2-2, with 11 bases identical to TRBD1. CDR1 is KGHSH and CDR2 is LQKENI in the germline V gene. J was trimmed by 3 bases and V by 5 bases; bases with no gene match: 5. The CDR3 spans 16 residues. CDR3 region: CASSWDRGSDTGELFF. DNA of the CDR3: TGTGCCAGCTCATGGGACAGGGGGTCGGACACCGGGGAGCTGTTTTTT. Full variable domain (outside the CDR3, taken from reference TRBV18 and TRBJ2-2): NAGVMQNPRHLVRRRGQEARLRCSPMKGHSHVYWYRQLPEEGLKFMVYLQKENIIDESGMPKERFSAEFPKEGPSILRIQQVVRGDSAAYFCASSWDRGSDTGELFFGEGSRLTVL.

To note about this clone: One junction end disagrees with the germline gene, perhaps due to a read error. The genes are TRBV7-7 and TRBJ2-1, with 9 bases matching TRBD2. The CDR3 contains 15 residues. In germline, CDR1 is SSHAT, CDR2 FNYEAQ (reference sequence). The CDR3 region has the DNA TGTGCTAGCAGCTTAGCTGCGGGGGGGCGTTATGAGCAGTTCTTC. It codes for CASSLAAGGRYEQFF.

The rearrangement links TRBV5-6 to TRBJ1-4; D uncertain. Germline values: CDR1 SGHDT, CDR2 YYEEEE. This CDR3 comprises 14 residues. V was shortened by 4 bases and J by 8 bases, with 15 bases between the two germline ends. The CDR3 nucleotides are TGTGCCAGCAGCGACGGAGGTACGGGGGAAAAACTGTTTTTT. It codes for CASSDGGTGEKLFF.

The chain combines TRBV28 with TRBJ1-5; D is unresolved. V was clipped by 2 bases and J by 0 bases, with 8 bases between them. Germline lookup yields CDR1 MDHEN and CDR2 SYDVKM. This CDR3 comprises 15 residues. The CDR3 region has the DNA TGTGCCAGCAGTTTAGGCCCTTATAGCAATCAGCCCCAGCATTTT. Amino acid sequence: CASSLGPYSNQPQHF.

This clone was observed a few times. The V and J genes are TRBV25-1 and TRBJ1-2; a weak D match, TRBD1 (6 bases). The CDR3 sequence is 12 residues long. Germline assignment: CDR1 MGHDK and CDR2 SYGVNS. V was trimmed by 7 bases and J by 5 bases, leaving 11 bases between them. The chain's CDR3 is CASTGGGYGYTF. CDR3 nucleotides: TGTGCCAGCACGGGGGGCGGGTATGGCTACACCTTC.

This chain connects TRBV9 to TRBJ2-3, with 10 bases that match TRBD2. The CDR3 has 16 amino acids. Germline CDR1 and CDR2: SGDLS and YYNGEE. Trimming at V came to 4 bases and at J to 3 bases, leaving 8 bases not matched to a gene. The CDR3 is CASSLLERGGTDTQYF. In nucleotides, the CDR3 is TGTGCCAGCAGCTTATTAGAGCGGGGGGGAACAGATACGCAGTATTTT.

V is TRBV7-9 and J is TRBJ1-3, with 9 bases that match TRBD1. CDR3 length equals 12 residues. J was trimmed by 16 bases and V by 4 bases; bases with no gene match: 8. Germline V CDR1 and CDR2: SEHNR, FQNEAQ (reference sequence). The CDR3 protein is CASSSGDRERYF. The CDR3 coding sequence is TGTGCCAGCAGCTCCGGGGACAGGGAAAGGTATTTT.

The chain couples TRBV19 to TRBJ2-7; TRBD1 matches 8 bases. Germline V gene data show CDR1 as LNHDA and CDR2 as SQIVND (reference sequence). This CDR3 contains 14 residues. V gave up 7 bases and J gave up 6 bases; unmatched junction bases: 11. CDR3 in DNA: TGTGCCAGTACCCCCAAGGCAGGGGGCCTCGAGCAGTACTTC. This sequence encodes CASTPKAGGLEQYF.

This clone was counted between two and nine times. The chain links TRBV6-5 to TRBJ2-2; D is perhaps TRBD2 (7 bases). CDR3 size: 14 residues. Germline-derived CDR1 and CDR2 are MNHEY and SVGAGI. V lost 5 bases to trimming and J lost 7 bases, with 14 bases between them. The CDR3 nucleotides read TGTGCCAGCAGTCCCACAGGGACTAACGGGGAGCTGTTTTTT. Encoded protein: CASSPTGTNGELFF.

The rearrangement links TRBV27 to TRBJ1-4, with no clear D. This CDR3 spans 14 amino acids. V lost 3 bases and J 10 bases, leaving 15 bases between the germline ends. Germline-derived CDR1 and CDR2 are MNHEY and SMNVEV (reference sequence). The CDR3 DNA reads TGTGCCAGCAGTTTGTCGGGGTCAAGCAGAAAACTGTTTTTT. Translated: CASSLSGSSRKLFF.

The chain couples TRBV28 to TRBJ1-2; D gene ambiguous. V was shortened by 3 bases and J by 2 bases, with 7 bases between the two germline ends. This CDR3 region has 13 residues. Germline values: CDR1 MDHEN, CDR2 SYDVKM. Written as DNA, the CDR3 is TGTGCCAGCAGTTTGTCCTTCAACTATGGCTACACCTTC. It is translated as CASSLSFNYGYTF.

This clone was picked up a small number of times. The chain uses TRBV6-1 and TRBJ2-3; TRBD2 matches at 10 bases. V lost 3 bases to trimming and J lost 4 bases; unmatched junction nucleotides: 7. Germline CDR1 is MNHNS and CDR2 is SASEGT. This CDR3 comprises 16 residues. CDR3 loop: CASSEEREGRADTQYF. The DNA for the CDR3 is TGTGCCAGCAGTGAGGAGCGGGAGGGCCGCGCAGATACGCAGTATTTT.

The V call is TRBV5-1, the J call TRBJ1-2; 7 positions match TRBD1. The CDR3 is 13 residues long. In germline, CDR1 is SGHRS, CDR2 YFSETQ. V lost 3 bases to trimming and J lost 4 bases; unmatched junction nucleotides: 3. The CDR3 protein is CASSSDRAYGYTF. The CDR3 DNA sequence: TGCGCCAGCAGCTCCGACAGGGCCTATGGCTACACCTTC.

The rearrangement links TRBV5-5 to TRBJ2-3; 9 positions agree with TRBD1. The CDR3 totals 15 residues. V was pared by 4 bases and J by 0 bases, with 3 bases of the junction left unmatched. The germline V gene encodes CDR1 SGHKS and CDR2 YYEKEE (reference sequence). The CDR3 region has the DNA TGTGCCAGCAGCCAACAGGGGGCTAGCACAGATACGCAGTATTTT. Translation gives CASSQQGASTDTQYF.